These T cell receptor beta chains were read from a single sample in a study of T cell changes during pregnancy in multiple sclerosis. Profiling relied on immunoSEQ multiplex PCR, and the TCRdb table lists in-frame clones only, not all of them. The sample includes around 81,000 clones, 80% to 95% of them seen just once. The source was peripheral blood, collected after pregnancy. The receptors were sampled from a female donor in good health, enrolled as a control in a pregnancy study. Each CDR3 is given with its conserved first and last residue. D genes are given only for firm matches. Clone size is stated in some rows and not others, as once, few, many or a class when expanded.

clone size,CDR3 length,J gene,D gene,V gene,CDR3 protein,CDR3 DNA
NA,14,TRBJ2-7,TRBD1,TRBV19,CASSIRTGDLEQYF,TGTGCCAGTAGTATAAGGACAGGGGATCTCGAGCAGTACTTC
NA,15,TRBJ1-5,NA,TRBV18,CASSPPQVGNQPQHF,TGTGCCAGCTCACCACCACAGGTGGGCAATCAGCCCCAGCATTTT
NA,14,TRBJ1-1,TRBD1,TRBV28,CASSSQGANTEAFF,TGTGCCAGCAGTTCTCAGGGGGCGAACACTGAAGCTTTCTTT
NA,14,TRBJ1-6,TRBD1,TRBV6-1,CASRWTGENSPLHF,TGTGCCAGCAGATGGACAGGGGAGAATTCACCCCTCCACTTT
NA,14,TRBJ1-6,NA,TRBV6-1,CASSEQGFGIGRHF,TGTGCCAGCAGTGAACAGGGTTTTGGAATTGGGCGGCACTTT
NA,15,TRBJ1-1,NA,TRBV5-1,CASSLGSLGGTEAFF,TGCGCCAGCAGCTTGGGATCCCTGGGAGGAACTGAAGCTTTCTTT
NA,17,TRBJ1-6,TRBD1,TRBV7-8,CASSLKQGGPYNSPLHF,TGTGCCAGCAGCTTAAAGCAGGGGGGACCCTATAATTCACCCCTCCACTTT
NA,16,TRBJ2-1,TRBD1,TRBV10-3,CAISSGTGGTVNEQFF,TGTGCCATCAGTAGCGGGACAGGGGGCACTGTCAATGAGCAGTTCTTC
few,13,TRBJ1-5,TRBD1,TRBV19,CASSFNTGEPQHF,TGTGCCAGTAGCTTCAACACAGGGGAACCCCAGCATTTT
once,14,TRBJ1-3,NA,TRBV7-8,CASSLGGLGNTIYF,TGTGCCAGCAGCTTAGGGGGACTTGGCAACACCATATATTTT
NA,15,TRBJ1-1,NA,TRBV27,CASSLSPGMNTEAFF,TGTGCCAGCAGTTTATCCCCAGGAATGAACACTGAAGCTTTCTTT
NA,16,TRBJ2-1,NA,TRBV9,CASSVGGRGRFNEQFF,TGTGCCAGCAGCGTAGGGGGGCGGGGGAGATTCAATGAGCAGTTCTTC
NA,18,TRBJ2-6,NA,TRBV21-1,CASSSRDRGDSGANVLTF,TGTGCCAGCAGCTCTCGGGACAGGGGGGACTCTGGGGCCAACGTCCTGACTTTC
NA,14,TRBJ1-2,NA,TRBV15,CATSRDPGMYGYTF,TGTGCCACCAGCAGAGATCCGGGAATGTACGGCTACACCTTC
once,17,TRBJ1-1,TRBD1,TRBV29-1,CSVEGGTGAIMNTEAFF,TGCAGCGTTGAAGGGGGGACAGGGGCGATTATGAACACTGAAGCTTTCTTT
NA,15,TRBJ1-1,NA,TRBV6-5,CASSYSGGSLREAFF,TGTGCCAGCAGTTACTCGGGGGGGAGCTTACGTGAAGCTTTCTTT